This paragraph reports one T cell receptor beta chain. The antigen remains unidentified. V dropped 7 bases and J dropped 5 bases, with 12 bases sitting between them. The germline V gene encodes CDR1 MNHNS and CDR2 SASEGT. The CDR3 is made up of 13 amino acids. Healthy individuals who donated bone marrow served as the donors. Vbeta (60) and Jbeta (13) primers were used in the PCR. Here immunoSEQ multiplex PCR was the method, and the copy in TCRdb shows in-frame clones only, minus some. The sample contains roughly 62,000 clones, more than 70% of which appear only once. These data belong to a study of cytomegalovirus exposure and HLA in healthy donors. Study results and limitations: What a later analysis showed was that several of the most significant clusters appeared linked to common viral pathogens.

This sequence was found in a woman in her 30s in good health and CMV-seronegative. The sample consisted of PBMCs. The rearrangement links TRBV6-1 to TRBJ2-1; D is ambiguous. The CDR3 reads CASTIGVNNEQFF. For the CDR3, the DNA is TGTGCCAGCACTATCGGAGTAAACAATGAGCAGTTCTTC.